This T cell receptor (beta chain) was captured in a study of blood T cell repertoires in COVID-19. Study-wide context: COVID-19 samples collected from the United States, Italy and Spain covered acute and convalescent phases. Sources were T cells, B-cell-depleted T cells, or PBMCs; the material itself was cDNA or gDNA.

Per the original methods: Using reference gene primer amplification, nucleated cell counts were estimated. The method was immunoSEQ multiplex PCR; TCRdb's version includes in-frame clones alone and lacks a portion of them. V and J calls and clone size are those listed in that table; D and trimming were worked out from the DNA. The repertoire holds about 200,000 clones, approximately 92% seen once, with approximately 0.5% in the top ten. Germline V gene lookup returns CDR1 ENHRY and CDR2 SYGVKD. V was cut by 7 bases and J by 5 bases, with 14 bases left in between. The CDR3 covers 14 residues. The rearrangement uses TRBV10-3 and TRBJ2-2, with D possibly TRBD2 on 6 matching bases. The clonotype was recovered from a man aged 45-65 years with acute or convalescent COVID-19. Sequences were obtained from peripheral blood. The CDR3 coding sequence is TGTGCCATCAACGGAGGGCAGGGTACCGGGGAGCTGTTTTTT. This encodes CAINGGQGTGELFF.